This TCR beta chain originates from a study of blood T cells in healthy people across ages. Regarding the study as a whole: One million T cells yielded diversity estimates that were considered underestimates.

A J-beta primer mix and a sample-barcoded 5' primer were used in a second PCR of about 7 to 12 cycles. In TCRdb, the 5' RACE reads were re-called with MiXCR into one record per CDR3 protein. The data contain 1.8 million or so distinct CDR3 sequences, 30% to 40% of them singletons. V was trimmed by 3 bases and J by 5 bases, leaving 8 bases between them. The CDR3 consists of 12 residues. Germline CDR1 and CDR2: SEHNR and FQNEAQ (reference sequence). This clonotype was seen repeatedly, ten times or more. Its antigen is as yet unknown. The sample taken for sequencing was blood. V and J are TRBV7-9 and TRBJ2-7; D is undetermined. The clonotype originates from a human donor in good health. CDR3 residues: CASSLSEDEQYF. CDR3 coding DNA: TGTGCCAGCAGCTTGAGTGAGGACGAGCAGTACTTC.